These T cell receptor beta chains were read from a single sample in a study of blood T cell repertoires in COVID-19. Some clones are missing from TCRdb's copy, which holds only in-frame ones; the method was immunoSEQ multiplex PCR. The table has 230,000 or so clones, about 88% seen once. Sample: PBMCs or T cells enriched from blood (not recorded which). The receptors derive from a woman under 40 who had recovered from COVID-19. Both conserved end residues are part of each CDR3. Fields, in order: V gene, CDR3 length, CDR3 protein.

TRBV7-2 16 CASSSELGQGVQTQYF
TRBV27 16 CASSTRTGADKNIQYF
TRBV3-1/TRBV3-2 14 CASSQEEGIYEQYF
TRBV4-2 16 CASSQGIGTGSLGYTF
TRBV6-4 14 CASRATGGTDTQYF
TRBV27 18 CASTARRASGVKSDTQYF
TRBV4-1 16 CASSRPGTGRNTEAFF
TRBV20-1 15 CSASVAQVRNQPQHF
TRBV18 18 CASSRIFFGQGRDYGYTF
TRBV4-2 14 CASSQLGTSYEQYF
TRBV18 14 CASATGAAGNTIYF
TRBV6-1 16 CASSEALPGSSYEQYF
TRBV7-8 13 CASSRDRGTGYTF
TRBV6-5 15 CASSYQAGETDTQYF
TRBV7-2 13 CASSFTGGTEAFF
TRBV21-1 16 CASSKGVGQGYQPQHF
TRBV16 15 CASSQAGGSTDTQYF
TRBV2 16 CASSERTGAITDTQYF
TRBV5-1 16 CASSSAAEGGTDTQYF
TRBV5-6 12 CASSLVVGRAFF
TRBV27 16 CASSTLGSGGGYEQYF
TRBV28 13 CASSFQNNYGYTF
TRBV5-1 14 CASSSPTGPHEQYF
TRBV6-5 15 CASSYGAGGQYEQYF
TRBV7-8 13 CASSSTGDQPQHF
TRBV6-2/TRBV6-3 16 CASSYSMGEVVGPQHF
TRBV25-1 15 CASSGQGLNTGELFF
TRBV3-1/TRBV3-2 13 CASSPLGGDTQYF